The rows below give T cell receptor beta chains drawn from one sample of a study of PD-L1 blockade in urothelial cancer. Using immunoSEQ multiplex PCR, the repertoire was profiled, and TCRdb retains in-frame clones only, with some absent. Of more than 95,000 clones listed, about 83% were seen once; the top ten hold 2.4%. Sample: PBMCs, taken around atezolizumab (anti-PD-L1) treatment. These receptors were obtained from a man between 45 and 60 years old with urothelial cancer. The CDR3 runs from the conserved cysteine through the conserved F or W. The D gene is left open where the match is weak. Size is stated for part of the rows, as once, few or many counts, or as a class when the clone is expanded.

- | TRBJ2-3 | - | TRBV5-4 | TGTGCCAGCAGCTTGGGTGGGGGGGCTGGACTCACAGATACGCAGTATTTT | CASSLGGGAGLTDTQYF
- | TRBJ2-1 | TRBD2 | TRBV10-1 | TGCGCCAGCAGTCTCCTAGCGGGAGGCTACAATGAGCAGTTCTTC | CASSLLAGGYNEQFF
- | TRBJ2-1 | - | TRBV18 | TGTGCCAGCTCACCACCGTCCGGACAGTACAATGAGCAGTTCTTC | CASSPPSGQYNEQFF
- | TRBJ2-5 | TRBD2 | TRBV15 | TGTGCCACCAGCAGGGGACTAGCGGCCCAAGAGACCCAGTACTTC | CATSRGLAAQETQYF
- | TRBJ2-5 | TRBD2 | TRBV5-1 | TGCGCCAGCAGCTTAGGACTAGCGGAAATCCAAGAGACCCAGTACTTC | CASSLGLAEIQETQYF
- | TRBJ2-3 | TRBD1 | TRBV19 | TGTGCCAGTAGTGACGGGACAGGGGGCGCAGATACGCAGTATTTT | CASSDGTGGADTQYF
- | TRBJ1-2 | - | TRBV6-4 | TGTGCCAGCAGTCCGAGCCAGGGTTTCTATGGCTACACCTTC | CASSPSQGFYGYTF
once | TRBJ2-7 | - | TRBV29-1 | TGCAGCGCCTTGGGGGGGGCCAGCTCCTACGAGCAGTACTTC | CSALGGASSYEQYF
- | TRBJ2-1 | - | TRBV27 | TGTGCCAGCAGTTTCCGGCAGGTAAACAATGAGCAGTTCTTC | CASSFRQVNNEQFF
- | TRBJ1-1 | TRBD1 | TRBV6-5 | TGTGCCACCCACCGGACAGGGCGGAACACTGAAGCTTTCTTT | CATHRTGRNTEAFF
- | TRBJ2-7 | TRBD2 | TRBV27 | TGTGCCAGCAGTCTAAGACTAGCGGGTCGGTACGAGCAGTACTTC | CASSLRLAGRYEQYF
- | TRBJ2-5 | - | TRBV7-2 | TGTGCCAGCAGCTTATACCGGGAGACCCAGTACTTC | CASSLYRETQYF
few | TRBJ1-5 | TRBD1 | TRBV28 | TGTGCCAGCAGTTTAGGGACAGGATATCAGCCCCAGCATTTT | CASSLGTGYQPQHF
- | TRBJ2-7 | TRBD1 | TRBV11-2 | TGTGCCAGCAGCTTAACCGGGACAGGGCCCTACGAGCAGTACTTC | CASSLTGTGPYEQYF
- | TRBJ2-7 | - | TRBV19 | TGTGCCAGTAGTTCCTCAGGGAGGAACTACGAGCAGTACTTC | CASSSSGRNYEQYF
- | TRBJ2-1 | TRBD1 | TRBV7-6 | TGTGCCAGCAGCTATCAGGGGGCCCCCTCCTACAATGAGCAGTTCTTC | CASSYQGAPSYNEQFF
- | TRBJ1-1 | - | TRBV21-1 | TGTGCCAGCAGCAAGAGCGGAAACACTGAAGCTTTCTTT | CASSKSGNTEAFF
- | TRBJ1-1 | - | TRBV9 | TGTGCCAGCAGCGTAGCTGATGCAGAAGAAGCTTTCTTT | CASSVADAEEAFF
few | TRBJ2-2 | - | TRBV2 | TGTGCCAGCAGTTCGGGTCTGGCTAGTAACACCGGGGAGCTGTTTTTT | CASSSGLASNTGELFF
- | TRBJ2-5 | TRBD2 | TRBV5-1 | TGCGCCAGCAGCTTATTTAAAACCTACGGCGGGGGACCAGAGACCCAGTACTTC | CASSLFKTYGGGPETQYF
- | TRBJ1-1 | TRBD1 | TRBV18 | TGTGCCAGCTCACCCGGACAGGGGATCACTGAAGCTTTCTTT | CASSPGQGITEAFF
- | TRBJ2-7 | TRBD1 | TRBV27 | TGTGCCAGCAGTAAACAGGGGGCGGGGTACGAGCAGTACTTC | CASSKQGAGYEQYF
- | TRBJ1-1 | - | TRBV18 | TGTGCCAGCTCATCCCGGACAGAGAACACTGAAGCTTTCTTT | CASSSRTENTEAFF
- | TRBJ1-6 | - | TRBV29-1 | TGCAGCGTTGAACGGGATAATTCACCCCTCCACTTT | CSVERDNSPLHF
once | TRBJ2-5 | TRBD2 | TRBV11-1 | TGTGCCAGCAGTACGGGACTAAGGGAGACCCAGTACTTC | CASSTGLRETQYF
- | TRBJ2-7 | TRBD1 | TRBV6-1 | TGTGCCAGCAGTGAGGGGGGACAGGGGCGGTACGAGCAGTACTTC | CASSEGGQGRYEQYF
- | TRBJ2-1 | - | TRBV7-9 | TGTGCCAGCAGCTTAGTAGATGAGCAGTTCTTC | CASSLVDEQFF
- | TRBJ1-2 | - | TRBV7-8 | TGTGCCAGCAGCTTCAGTCGCGGGGCTCTTGATGGCTACACCTTC | CASSFSRGALDGYTF
- | TRBJ2-1 | - | TRBV5-1 | TGCGCCAGCAGCCTTTCGGGCGGGCAGGCTTCCTACAATGAGCAGTTCTTC | CASSLSGGQASYNEQFF
once | TRBJ2-3 | TRBD2 | TRBV9 | TGTGCCAGCACGACTAGCGGGAGTGATACGCAGTATTTT | CASTTSGSDTQYF
- | TRBJ1-6 | - | TRBV2 | TGTGCCAGCATGACGACAGGCTATAATTCACCCCTCCACTTT | CASMTTGYNSPLHF
- | TRBJ1-1 | - | TRBV30 | TGTGCCTGGAGTGTAGGAGTGAACACTGAAGCTTTCTTT | CAWSVGVNTEAFF
- | TRBJ2-5 | TRBD1 | TRBV2 | TGTGCCAGCAGTGGGGGACAGGTTGGGGCCCAGTACTTC | CASSGGQVGAQYF
- | TRBJ2-5 | - | TRBV6-1 | TGTGCCAGCAGTGACTTCCGGGCCCAGTACTTC | CASSDFRAQYF
- | TRBJ2-5 | TRBD2 | TRBV28 | TGTGCCAGCAGCTCTCGGGCCGGGGGGTGGCAAGAGACCCAGTACTTC | CASSSRAGGWQETQYF
once | TRBJ2-3 | TRBD2 | TRBV6-1 | TGTGCCAGCAGTGGGCGGGAGTGGGCAGATACGCAGTATTTT | CASSGREWADTQYF
- | TRBJ2-4 | - | TRBV28 | TGTGCCAGCAGTCCGTACAGGTTTAACATTCAGTACTTC | CASSPYRFNIQYF
- | TRBJ1-2 | - | TRBV2 | TGTGCCACTAGGCGGGGCTGGGGGGGGGTAACAAATGGCTACACCTTC | CATRRGWGGVTNGYTF
- | TRBJ2-7 | TRBD2 | TRBV20-1 | TGCAGTGCCCGACTAGCGTACGAGCAGTACTTC | CSARLAYEQYF